This is a list of T cell receptor beta chains from one sample in a study of T cell repertoires in cytomegalovirus infection. TCRdb recomputed calls from the reads with MiXCR, one row per CDR3 protein. The sample yields around 530,000 distinct CDR3 sequences, 16% seen once. The sample was CD8+ T cells from PBMCs. The receptors come from a human donor in good health (CMV status not recorded). Some clones in this sample may be carry-over from other donors' samples. Each CDR3 is given with its conserved first and last residue. Clone size is given for some rows only: seen once, a few or many times, or a class if the clone is expanded.

clone_size	v_call	cdr3_aa
many	TRBV7-2	CASSLKGQLYDTQYF
few	TRBV5-1	CASSLGGKGAFF
few	TRBV2	CASRWTAAPSGELFF
many	TRBV10-3	CAISEGGGSDEQYF
many	TRBV7-9	CASSDTPGLGYYNEQFF
many	TRBV27	CASSPRTVRYTEAFF
-	TRBV7-6	CASSSGTGVRGYTF
many	TRBV28	CASSVAQGVNTEAFF
few	TRBV19	CASSSLPGAYEQYF
-	TRBV7-2	CASTLPEGEGLVWGYTF
many	TRBV7-6	CASSLAPSGFLYEQYF
few	TRBV29-1	CSVEDRAYYGYTF
many	TRBV10-3	CAISATKDGTYGYTF
-	TRBV5-6	CASSPGLITSYEQYF
-	TRBV9	CASSEQGRYNEQFF
-	TRBV28	CASSLSGATYGYTF
many	TRBV19	CASAGIYGYTF
few	TRBV12-3/TRBV12-4	CASTFRESIYNEQFF
few	TRBV5-4	CASSPYRGLGYEQYF
few	TRBV20-1	CSASKEAGVGETQYF
few	TRBV4-1	CASSQLQGDTEAFF
many	TRBV7-6	CASSSPEEGPGQYF
few	TRBV27	CASSQRTGVEAFF
-	TRBV13	CASSSRRGYTGRTDTQYF
few	TRBV23-1	CASSRGRAPPYGYTF
many	TRBV11-2	CASSLPSHRDEQYF
many	TRBV19	CATQGTPNTEAFF
few	TRBV11-1	CASSWEQGLRGYTF
many	TRBV6-6	CASKKTGQQETQYF
-	TRBV20-1	CSARDWLAGGPDTQYF
many	TRBV7-2	CASSLGRLGVYTPGELFF
many	TRBV6-1	CASSPSGLAGVTDTQYF
many	TRBV28	CASKLDRTYEQYF